One T cell receptor beta chain is described in this entry. This specimen comes from a study of T cell responses to AZD1222 COVID-19 vaccine. The CDR3 covers 17 residues. V shed 6 bases and J shed 3 bases, with 21 bases lying between them. Germline lookup yields CDR1 LNHNV and CDR2 YYDKDF (reference sequence). The data were produced by immunoSEQ multiplex PCR, yet TCRdb's version contains in-frame clones alone and is incomplete. The profile shows 150,000 to 170,000 clones, approximately 87% of them singletons. This sample comprised peripheral blood, obtained on day 0 of MenACWY control vaccination. The chain recombines TRBV15 with TRBJ2-1, with D possibly matching TRBD2 (5 bases). This sequence was found in an adult in good health. For the CDR3, the DNA is TGTGCCACCAGTCGTACCTCCCCCTCGGCGGGCTACAATGAGCAGTTCTTC. It translates to CATSRTSPSAGYNEQFF.